The 24 T cell receptor beta chains in this list originate from one sample, sequenced in a study of technical replicates of blood from a few donors. The repertoire was sequenced with immunoSEQ multiplex PCR; TCRdb's copy has only in-frame clones and lacks some. The data hold approximately 75,000 clones, with approximately 97% observed a single time. Material: T cells isolated from PBMCs. Every receptor here comes from a human donor in good health.

This clone was seen only once. The rearrangement uses TRBV18 and TRBJ2-5; D gene unclear. CDR3 length equals 15 residues. Germline lookup yields CDR1 KGHSH and CDR2 LQKENI. The V and J ends lost 4 bases and 5 bases respectively, with 17 bases between them. The CDR3 is CASSQGATRLETQYF. CDR3 DNA sequence: TGTGCCAGCTCACAAGGAGCGACCCGCTTGGAGACCCAGTACTTC.

V is TRBV10-2 and J is TRBJ2-1, with D possibly being TRBD2 (6 bases). This CDR3 comprises 14 residues. Germline CDR1 WSHSY, CDR2 SAAADI. V shed 6 bases and J shed 2 bases, with 11 bases lying between them. The CDR3 DNA reads TGCGCCAGCAGCGGGAGCCCTACCTACAATGAGCAGTTCTTC. Translation: CASSGSPTYNEQFF.

The V call is TRBV30, the J call TRBJ2-1; TRBD2 aligns across 10 bases. J was trimmed by 4 bases and V by 0 bases; bases with no gene match: 6. This CDR3 region has 16 residues. CDR1 and CDR2 from the germline V gene are GTSNPN and SVGIG (reference sequence). CDR3 DNA: TGTGCCTGGAGTGTCCGACTAGCGGGCCGGTACAATGAGCAGTTCTTC. This sequence encodes CAWSVRLAGRYNEQFF.

The chain links TRBV6-1 to TRBJ1-6; no clear D. V dropped 7 bases and J dropped 6 bases, with 13 bases sitting between them. Germline V gene data show CDR1 as MNHNS and CDR2 as SASEGT. There are 14 residues in the CDR3. DNA of the CDR3: TGTGCCAGCACTCCCCGGGTCCGTAATTCACCCCTCCACTTT. This translates into CASTPRVRNSPLHF.

J is TRBJ2-2 and V is TRBV7-9, with 8 bases matching TRBD2. CDR3 length: 15 residues. V was pared by 2 bases and J by 3 bases, with 2 bases of the junction left unmatched. Germline-derived CDR1 and CDR2 are SEHNR and FQNEAQ (reference sequence). The CDR3 nucleotides read TGTGCCAGCAGCTTAACAGCGGGGGACACCGGGGAGCTGTTTTTT. Translation: CASSLTAGDTGELFF.

This rearrangement joins TRBV28 to TRBJ1-2; TRBD1 might be the D (5 bases). CDR1 is MDHEN and CDR2 is SYDVKM in the germline V gene. The CDR3 runs to 14 residues. V lost 1 base, J lost 1 base, and 7 bases lay in between. CDR3 in DNA: TGTGCCAGCAGTTTATCCCAGGGTAACTATGGCTACACCTTC. It yields the protein CASSLSQGNYGYTF.

This chain links TRBV4-1 with TRBJ2-7, with D maybe TRBD2 (5 bases). V dropped 1 base and J dropped 1 base, with 8 bases sitting between them. The CDR3 is 14 residues long. CDR1 is MGHRA, CDR2 YSYEKL, per germline. CDR3 residues: CASSQVGSSYEQYF. DNA of the CDR3: TGCGCCAGCAGCCAAGTGGGGAGTTCCTACGAGCAGTACTTC.

V and J are TRBV29-1 and TRBJ2-7; 9 nucleotides line up with TRBD2. The germline V gene has CDR1 SQVTM and CDR2 ANQGSEA. This CDR3 is 12 amino acids long. V trimming: 5 bases; J trimming: 3 bases; junction bases outside the gene matches: 2. CDR3 residues: CSVIAGVYEQYF. The CDR3 nucleotides are TGCAGCGTTATAGCGGGAGTCTACGAGCAGTACTTC.

The rearrangement links TRBV5-1 to TRBJ1-2; D is ambiguous. Trimming cost V 4 bases and J 2 bases, with 6 bases left between them. Germline lookup yields CDR1 SGHRS and CDR2 YFSETQ. The CDR3 length is 12 residues. The CDR3 sequence is CASSPSNYGYTF. Here the CDR3 DNA reads TGCGCCAGCAGCCCATCAAACTATGGCTACACCTTC.

The J gene is TRBJ2-2, the V gene TRBV4-1; TRBD2 aligns across 13 bases. The CDR3 spans 17 residues. Trimming removed 1 base from V and 3 bases from J; junction bases left unmatched: 2. Germline V gene lookup returns CDR1 MGHRA and CDR2 YSYEKL. The CDR3 sequence is CASSQGGTSGDTGELFF. The CDR3 DNA follows: TGCGCCAGCAGCCAAGGTGGGACTAGCGGGGACACCGGGGAGCTGTTTTTT.

The rearrangement joins TRBV13 to TRBJ1-3; D gene unclear. The germline gives CDR1 PRHDT, CDR2 FYEKMQ (reference sequence). With 4 bases removed from V and 4 bases from J, the gap between germline ends came to 11 bases. This CDR3 contains 14 residues. The CDR3 loop reads CASSSRSGGNTIYF. CDR3 nucleotide sequence: TGTGCCAGCAGCTCGCGCTCAGGAGGAAACACCATATATTTT.

The chain carries TRBV5-4 and TRBJ2-3, with TRBD1 matching 9 bases. This CDR3 is built from 16 residues. Germline CDR1 SGHNT, CDR2 YYREEE (reference sequence). V shed 3 bases, J shed 8 bases, and the junction held 13 bases outside the gene matches. The CDR3 DNA sequence: TGTGCCAGCAGCTCGGACTCGGGACAGGGTCGTGGTACGCAGTATTTT. Translated: CASSSDSGQGRGTQYF. The whole variable domain, remainder taken from reference TRBV5-4 and TRBJ2-3, is ETGVTQSPTHLIKTRGQQVTLRCSSQSGHNTVSWYQQALGQGPQFIFQYYREEENGRGNFPPRFSGLQFPNYSSELNVNALELDDSALYLCASSSDSGQGRGTQYFGPGTRLTVL.

This clone was seen only a few times. The chain has TRBV10-2 and TRBJ2-7, with D tentatively TRBD1 (6 bases). The CDR3 totals 13 residues. Per the germline V gene, CDR1 is WSHSY and CDR2 is SAAADI. V gave up 6 bases and J gave up 2 bases, with 11 bases separating them. The CDR3 sequence: CASSRQDTYEQYF. The CDR3 DNA sequence: TGCGCCAGCAGCCGACAGGATACCTACGAGCAGTACTTC.

The V gene is TRBV4-1, the J gene TRBJ2-7; 7 nucleotides line up with TRBD2. With V trimmed by 1 base and J by 4 bases, 13 bases remained unmatched. Germline lookup yields CDR1 MGHRA and CDR2 YSYEKL. The CDR3 extends over 17 amino acids. CDR3 bases: TGCGCCAGCAGCCAAGTTCATGTCGCGGGAGCTTCGTACGAGCAGTACTTC. It yields the protein CASSQVHVAGASYEQYF.

The gene calls are TRBV29-1 and TRBJ2-7, with 12 bases that match TRBD2. With 3 bases clipped from V and 6 bases from J, the junction kept 3 bases outside the gene matches. CDR3 length: 13 residues. CDR1 is SQVTM, CDR2 ANQGSEA, per germline. Written as DNA, the CDR3 is TGCAGCGTTGAGGGACTAGCGGGCCTCGAGCAGTACTTC. This codes for CSVEGLAGLEQYF.

This sequence joins TRBV7-9 and TRBJ1-2, with D perhaps TRBD1 (5 bases). Trimming cost V 5 bases and J 7 bases, with 17 bases left between them. The germline CDR1 and CDR2 sequences are SEHNR and FQNEAQ (reference sequence). The CDR3 is made up of 14 amino acids. This CDR3 is CASSLVRGGGGYTF. The CDR3 DNA follows: TGTGCCAGCAGCCTGGTGCGGGGCGGCGGTGGCTACACCTTC.

V is TRBV25-1 and J is TRBJ2-1; a weak D match, TRBD2 (6 bases). The CDR3 loop spans 13 amino acids. CDR1 is MGHDK and CDR2 is SYGVNS in the germline V gene. Deletions cut 5 bases from V and 8 bases from J, with 13 bases between. The CDR3 region is CASSRDRRDEQFF. For the CDR3, the DNA is TGTGCCAGCAGTCGGGACCGGAGGGATGAGCAGTTCTTC.

The J gene is TRBJ1-3, the V gene TRBV9; D unclear. Germline assignment: CDR1 SGDLS and CDR2 YYNGEE. This CDR3 comprises 15 residues. The germline V and J ends were trimmed by 3 bases and 4 bases, with 14 bases remaining between them. The CDR3 DNA is TGTGCCAGCAGCGCCCAGGTTACGAAAGGAAACACCATATATTTT. It yields the protein CASSAQVTKGNTIYF.

The J gene is TRBJ2-2, the V gene TRBV5-1; D uncertain. This CDR3 is 11 amino acids long. Between the trimmed V and J ends, which lost 1 base and 8 bases, there was a span of 3 bases. The germline V gene has CDR1 SGHRS and CDR2 YFSETQ. The CDR3 coding sequence is TGCGCCAGCAGCTTGCGGGGGGAGCTGTTTTTT. This sequence encodes CASSLRGELFF.

This sequence joins TRBV10-1 and TRBJ1-5; unclear D gene. The CDR3 has 14 residues. Trimming removed 0 bases from V and 7 bases from J, with 10 bases in between. Germline V gene lookup returns CDR1 WNHNN and CDR2 SYGVQD (reference sequence). Here the CDR3 DNA reads TGCGCCAGCAGTGAGTCTTTAAGAGAACAGCCCCAGCATTTT. This sequence encodes CASSESLREQPQHF.

The rearrangement uses TRBV28 and TRBJ2-7, with TRBD2 matching 14 bases. Germline lookup yields CDR1 MDHEN and CDR2 SYDVKM. V shed 5 bases, J shed 5 bases, and the junction held 5 bases outside the gene matches. The CDR3 consists of 15 residues. CDR3 nucleotides: TGTGCCAGCAGTACGGGACTAGCGGGAGCTAACGAGCAGTACTTC. Its protein product is CASSTGLAGANEQYF.

This chain connects TRBV9 to TRBJ2-7, with 7 bases lining up with TRBD2. The V and J ends lost 4 bases and 0 bases, in that order; junction bases with no gene match: 10. The CDR3 is 16 amino acids. Germline lookup yields CDR1 SGDLS and CDR2 YYNGEE. The CDR3 DNA reads TGTGCCAGCAGCCCCCCCGGCGGGAGTAACTCCTACGAGCAGTACTTC. The encoded protein is CASSPPGGSNSYEQYF.

In DNA, the CDR3 is TGTGCCAGCAGCCGGGACAGGGGGGGAGAGACCCAGTACTTC. This encodes CASSRDRGGETQYF. The chain links TRBV7-8 to TRBJ2-5; TRBD1 aligns across 11 bases. The CDR3 sequence is 14 residues long. The V gene end was trimmed by 5 bases and the J gene end by 4 bases; junction bases not matched to a gene: 3. The V gene's germline CDR1 is SGHVS and CDR2 FQNEAQ.

V is TRBV7-9 and J is TRBJ1-4; D unresolved. The CDR3 has 12 residues. V was clipped by 6 bases and J by 2 bases, with 4 bases between them. CDR1 is SEHNR, CDR2 FQNEAQ, per germline (reference sequence). The CDR3 reads CASRGTNEKLFF. The CDR3 region has the DNA TGTGCCAGCAGGGGCACTAATGAAAAACTGTTTTTT. Looking up the rest from reference TRBV7-9 and TRBJ1-4 gives the full variable domain: DTGVSQNPRHKITKRGQNVTFRCDPISEHNRLYWYRQTLGQGPEFLTYFQNEAQLEKSRLLSDRFSAERPKGSFSTLEIQRTEQGDSAMYLCASRGTNEKLFFGSGTQLSVL.